The clone carrying this T cell receptor (beta chain) was counted between two and nine times. Antigen unknown. The data are from a study of vaccination and CD4 T cells after COVID-19. Study background: Culture controls were given either a CEFX pool, an HIV-1 Nef pool, or no peptide.

Sequencing of DNA taken from cultured CD4+ T cells relied on the Oncomine TCR Beta short-read assay. Cultures of CD4+ T cells served as the source for extracting genomic DNA. A single record per CDR3 protein comes from TCRdb applying MiXCR to the PCR reads. The sample lists some 12,000 distinct CDR3 sequences, almost 65% occurring once. V lost 6 bases and J lost 0, with 14 bases in between. CDR1 is DFQATT and CDR2 is SNEGSKA in the germline V gene (reference sequence). This CDR3 comprises 14 residues. Regarding treatment: roughly 11-day PBMC culture with coronavirus spike peptide pools or control peptides (ViraFEST assay). Cultures got half-medium changes with IL-2 on days 3 and 7.

The chain couples TRBV20-1 to TRBJ1-1, with a possible D match to TRBD1 (5 bases). Sequenced material: CD4+ T cells from blood, cultured in vitro, taken before SARS-CoV-2 vaccination. This receptor was obtained from a human donor who had recovered from COVID-19. CDR3 in amino acids: CSARWGNMNTEAFF. As DNA, the CDR3 is TGCAGTGCCCGGTGGGGCAACATGAACACTGAAGCTTTCTTT.